Here is one TCR beta chain with its context. This receptor's antigen is unknown. Per-base quality was not reported, and no clone a single base away is much larger than it. V was cut back by 3 bases and J by 11 bases, leaving a gap of 13 bases between them. CDR3 length: 12 amino acids, cysteine to phenylalanine. The read is trimmed to its CDR3 DNA, 36 bases read in frame from base 1. Participants in the prospective study were aged roughly 18 to 95 years, lived in under 30 United States geographic areas, and enrolled through a virtual design. In the prospective study, cohorts were assigned on the basis of participant-reported clinical history obtained from a screening survey and a study questionnaire. ImmuneRACE Cohort 3 recovered participants were defined by two consecutive negative NP/OP PCR tests, healthcare professional clearance, or symptom resolution. Mobile phlebotomists in the prospective study collected whole blood, serum and a nasopharyngeal or oropharyngeal swab from every participant. Over a 2-month period, participants in the prospective study had the option of providing additional blood draws and questionnaires. Blood samples from the prospective study were shipped frozen or at room temperature prior to DNA extraction.

These data belong to a study of blood T cell repertoires in COVID-19 (dated by TCRdb to the early 2020s). About the investigation overall: Collaborator samples came from the United States, Italy and Spain and covered acute and convalescent phases of COVID-19. The material from the prospective study consisted of cDNA or gDNA derived from T cells, B-cell-depleted T cells, or PBMCs. The dataset comprised deeply sampled blood TCRbeta repertoires from subjects exposed to, actively infected with, or recovered from COVID-19. The repertoires were released in a freely available public database meant as a resource for research on the immune response to SARS-CoV-2. Samples came from the ongoing ImmuneRACE study (first 160 participants) plus 1,254 subjects from 6 global collaborators. Nearly every sample came with metadata listing a de-identified subject ID, COVID-19 status, age in years and sex. Where HLA class I and class II types were available, the types were taken from metadata supplied by the sample provider, not from assay-based typing. Paper-wide results and their limitations: How much clinical and demographic metadata was included differed by source and by participant, and the metadata was provided uncurated.

The immunoSEQ Assay, a bias-controlled multiplex PCR, was used to amplify TCRbeta CDR3 regions from genomic DNA. The paper's processing steps were these. The number of nucleated cells in each sample was estimated from the amplification of reference gene primers within the assay. Sequence reads were collapsed and filtered to measure the absolute abundance of every unique TCRbeta CDR3 rearrangement. For each sample, productive Simpson clonality was calculated as the square root of Simpson's diversity index over productive rearrangements. TCRdb provides this immuneACCESS table in a form limited to in-frame rearrangements. Some clones are lacking; in checked studies, under half of them reflect an unresolved V gene, and why the rest are absent is not known. The V and J calls and the clone size are those of that table, but D and trimming were determined from the DNA. The sample table holds about 190,000 clones, of which approximately 84% were seen once. The ten largest clones add up to 3.2% of the sample.

The chain links TRBV12-3 or TRBV12-4 with TRBJ1-1; no confident D gene assignment can be made. This clonotype originated in a woman aged 25 to 39 who had recovered from COVID-19. The source material was PBMCs or T cells enriched from blood (not recorded which). CDR3 sequence: CASSLNTPRAFF. The DNA sequence is TGTGCCAGCAGTTTGAACACCCCGAGGGCTTTCTTT.